This TCR beta chain comes out of a study of OX40 agonist ivuxolimab in advanced cancers. Across the whole study: The group had a mean age of 60 years, ranged from about 23 to 79, and was 82.7% male. Study observations and caveats: CD4+ and CD8+ blood T cells expanded clonally by week 6 at 0.1 to 3.0 mg/kg.

Measured with immunoSEQ multiplex PCR; TCRdb has only the in-frame clones, and not every one. Here the sample spans 40,000 to 55,000 clones, over 75% being singletons. This CDR3 is built from 15 residues. J was trimmed by 7 bases and V by 5 bases; bases with no gene match: 9. Germline V gene lookup returns CDR1 SEHNR and CDR2 FQNEAQ (reference sequence). Worth noting for this clone: As yet, its antigen is unknown.

The sequence was obtained from an adult with an advanced solid tumor such as melanoma, head and neck, liver or kidney cancer. The sample in question was CD4+ or CD8+ T cells sorted from blood, obtained in a trial of the OX40 agonist ivuxolimab. This rearrangement joins TRBV7-9 to TRBJ2-2; 8 nucleotides match TRBD1. CDR3 coding DNA: TGTGCCAGCAGCCGCGGACAGGGAAAAGACGGGGAGCTGTTTTTT. It encodes CASSRGQGKDGELFF.